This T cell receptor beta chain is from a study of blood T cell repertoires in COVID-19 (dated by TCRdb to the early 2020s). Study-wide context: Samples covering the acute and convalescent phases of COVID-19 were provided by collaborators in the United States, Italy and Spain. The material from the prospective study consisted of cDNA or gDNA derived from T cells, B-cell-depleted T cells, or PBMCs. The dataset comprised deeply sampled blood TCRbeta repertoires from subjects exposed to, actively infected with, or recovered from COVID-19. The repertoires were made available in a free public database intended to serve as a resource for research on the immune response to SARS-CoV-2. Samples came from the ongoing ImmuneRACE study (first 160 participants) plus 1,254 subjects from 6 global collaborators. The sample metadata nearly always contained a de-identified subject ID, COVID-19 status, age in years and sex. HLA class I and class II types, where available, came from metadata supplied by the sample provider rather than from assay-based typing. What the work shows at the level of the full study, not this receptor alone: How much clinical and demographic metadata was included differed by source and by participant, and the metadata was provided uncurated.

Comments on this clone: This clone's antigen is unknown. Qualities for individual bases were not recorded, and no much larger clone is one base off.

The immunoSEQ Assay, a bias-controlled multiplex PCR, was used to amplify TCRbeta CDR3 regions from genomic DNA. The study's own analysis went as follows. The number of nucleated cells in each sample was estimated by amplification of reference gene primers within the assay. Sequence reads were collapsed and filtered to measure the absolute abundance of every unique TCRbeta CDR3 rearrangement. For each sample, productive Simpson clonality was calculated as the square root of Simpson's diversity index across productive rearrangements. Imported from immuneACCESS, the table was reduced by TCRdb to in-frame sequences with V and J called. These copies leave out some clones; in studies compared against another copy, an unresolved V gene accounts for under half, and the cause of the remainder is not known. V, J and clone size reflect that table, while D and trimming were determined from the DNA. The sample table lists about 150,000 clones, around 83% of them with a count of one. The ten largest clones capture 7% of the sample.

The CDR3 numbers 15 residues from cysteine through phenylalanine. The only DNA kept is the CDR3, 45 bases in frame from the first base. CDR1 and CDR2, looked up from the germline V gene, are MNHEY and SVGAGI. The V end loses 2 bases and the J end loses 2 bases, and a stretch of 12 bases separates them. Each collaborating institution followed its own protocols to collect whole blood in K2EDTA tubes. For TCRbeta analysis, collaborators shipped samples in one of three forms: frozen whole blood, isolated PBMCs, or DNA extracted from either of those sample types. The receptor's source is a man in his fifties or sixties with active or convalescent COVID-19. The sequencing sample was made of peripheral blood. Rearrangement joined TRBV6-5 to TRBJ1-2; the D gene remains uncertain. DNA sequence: TGTGCCAGCAGTTACCAGGCAAATAAGAACTATGGCTACACCTTC. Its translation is CASSYQANKNYGYTF.